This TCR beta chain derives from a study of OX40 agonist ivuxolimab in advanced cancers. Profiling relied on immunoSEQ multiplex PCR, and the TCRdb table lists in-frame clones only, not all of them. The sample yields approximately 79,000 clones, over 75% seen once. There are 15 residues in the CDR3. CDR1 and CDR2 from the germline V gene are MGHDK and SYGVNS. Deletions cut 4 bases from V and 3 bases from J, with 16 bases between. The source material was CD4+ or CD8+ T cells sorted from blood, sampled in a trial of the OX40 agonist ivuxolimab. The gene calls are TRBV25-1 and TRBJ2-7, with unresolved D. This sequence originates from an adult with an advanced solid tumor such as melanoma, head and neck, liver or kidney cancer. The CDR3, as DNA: TGTGCCAGCAGTGTCTGGCTCAAGACACACTACGAGCAGTACTTC. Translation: CASSVWLKTHYEQYF.